This paragraph covers one T cell receptor (beta chain) sequence. Other DNA sequences of this sample code for an identical CDR3. The data originate from a study of cytomegalovirus exposure and HLA in healthy donors. Primers: 60 Vbeta forward and 13 Jbeta reverse. The table came from immunoSEQ multiplex PCR; TCRdb's copy has only in-frame clones and leaves some out. The sample includes under 150,000 clones, 85% to 90% of them seen just once. With 7 bases clipped from V and 6 bases from J, the junction kept 10 bases outside the gene matches. The CDR3 contains 15 residues. Germline V gene sequence: CDR1 SGDLS, CDR2 YYNGEE.

This chain connects TRBV9 to TRBJ2-1; TRBD1 aligns across 10 bases. The receptor was isolated from a woman younger than 45 in good health and CMV-seropositive. The sequenced material came from PBMCs. The CDR3 bases are TGTGCCAGCTCCCCCCCCGGGACAGGGGTCAATGAGCAGTTCTTC. Its translation is CASSPPGTGVNEQFF.